The T cell receptor beta chain described here comes from a study of post-analysis software for immune sequencing data. Study as a whole: Relapsing-remitting, secondary progressive and progressive-relapsing multiple sclerosis were all included among the disease courses. Broader study findings: TRBV segments more frequent in patients than in controls numbered a few and included TRBV5-6, TRBV5-1 and TRBV20-1. Relative to controls, patients with multiple sclerosis showed significantly lower normalized Chao1 diversity.

Every TCR beta cDNA library bore unique molecular identifiers. TCRdb used MiXCR to reprocess the PCR reads, holding one entry per CDR3 protein. This sample carries almost 700,000 distinct CDR3 sequences, approximately 59% of them seen once, and the ten largest clones take around 11%. With respect to this clonotype: As yet, its antigen is unknown.

With 1 base clipped from V and 9 bases from J, the junction kept 8 bases outside the gene matches. Per germline, CDR1 SGHVS and CDR2 FNYEAQ. This CDR3 spans 15 amino acids. The specimen sequenced was blood. The V and J genes are TRBV7-6 and TRBJ2-1, with TRBD2 matching 8 bases. This clonotype originated in a girl aged 2 to 10 with multiple sclerosis. The CDR3 loop is CASSLDISGSAEQFF. As DNA, the CDR3 is TGTGCCAGCAGCTTAGATATAAGCGGGAGTGCTGAGCAGTTCTTC.